The following is a T cell receptor beta chain sequence with its context. Its antigen is unidentified. The data were taken from a study of cytomegalovirus exposure and HLA in healthy donors. Study observations and caveats: A later analysis linked a missense DCLRE1C variant to TCR beta V- and J-gene trimming. When analyzed later, the rates of TCR association showed variation by HLA locus, with DRB1 the most and HLA-C the fewest. There were three CMV-associated chains whose specificity for CMV antigens was confirmed in vitro.

PCR primers comprised 60 Vbeta and 13 Jbeta primers. Only in-frame clones appear in the TCRdb table, and some are missing; sequencing was by immunoSEQ multiplex PCR. The table includes around 180,000 clones, about 81% detected once. Germline values: CDR1 MNHNS, CDR2 SASEGT. The V gene end was trimmed by 3 bases and the J gene end by 7 bases; junction bases not matched to a gene: 11. This CDR3 region has 16 residues. The TCR sequence derives from a man aged 18 to 35 in good health and CMV-seronegative. The chain couples TRBV6-1 to TRBJ2-1, with TRBD1 matching over 8 bases. Sequenced: PBMCs. CDR3 sequence (DNA): TGTGCCAGCAGTGATTCGTTCAGGGGGCTTAGGAATGAGCAGTTCTTC. It yields the protein CASSDSFRGLRNEQFF.